The rows below give T cell receptor beta chains drawn from one sample of a study of CD8 T cells in ankylosing spondylitis. Using its own MiXCR run on the 5' RACE reads, TCRdb lists one record per CDR3 protein. Altogether 80,000 to 100,000 distinct CDR3 sequences are present, about 8.8% being singletons, with the ten largest covering 4.5% to 5.5%. The specimen was blood, either unsorted or a sorted T cell fraction (not recorded which). Receptors were obtained from a male donor with ankylosing spondylitis or in good health (not recorded which). Each CDR3 is given with its conserved first and last residue. Fields, in order: clone size, D gene, J gene, V gene, CDR3 DNA, CDR3 protein. D genes are given only for firm matches. The listing skips clone size in some rows; elsewhere it reads once, few, many or a size class.

>NA|TRBD1|TRBJ2-1|TRBV24-1
TGTGTCACCAGTGAGACCGGGACAGCTTATGAGCAGTTCTTC
CVTSETGTAYEQFF
>many|TRBD2|TRBJ2-7|TRBV20-1
TGCAGTGCTAGTCGGGCTAGCGGGGGGGCCCCAGGCGAGCAGTACTTC
CSASRASGGAPGEQYF
>NA|NA|TRBJ2-1|TRBV18
TGTGCCAGCTCACCCGCGTACAGGGTAGGAATGTACAATGAGCAGTTCTTC
CASSPAYRVGMYNEQFF
>many|NA|TRBJ1-6|TRBV15
TGTGCCACCAGCAGAGCAACGGGGATGGGTTCACCCCTCCACTTT
CATSRATGMGSPLHF
>many|NA|TRBJ2-5|TRBV5-1
TGCGCCAGCAGCTTCAACAGGGTCCAAGAGACCCAGTACTTC
CASSFNRVQETQYF
>many|NA|TRBJ2-7|TRBV7-3
TGTGCCAGCAGCTTAAGAGGGGGGGACTACGAGCAGTACTTC
CASSLRGGDYEQYF
>many|NA|TRBJ2-5|TRBV5-6
TGTGCCAGCAGCTTGGTTACGGGTCGGGGTGAGACCCAGTACTTC
CASSLVTGRGETQYF
>many|NA|TRBJ2-3|TRBV20-1
TGCAGTGCCCCTGGACCCGTTTCCTCAGATACGCAGTATTTT
CSAPGPVSSDTQYF
>NA|TRBD1|TRBJ2-3|TRBV20-1
TGCAGTGCTCCGACGACAGGGGGGCTAGCCGGCACAGATACGCAGTATTTT
CSAPTTGGLAGTDTQYF
>many|NA|TRBJ2-3|TRBV20-1
TGCAGTGCTAGAGATATGAAGTCGACGGGTACGCAGTATTTT
CSARDMKSTGTQYF
>many|NA|TRBJ2-5|TRBV3-1
TGTGCCAGCAGCTACAGCGGAGGGGCGCTCGGGACCCAGTACTTC
CASSYSGGALGTQYF
>many|NA|TRBJ2-3|TRBV15
TGTGCCACCAGCAGAGCGGCGATGGGGGATACGCAGTATTTT
CATSRAAMGDTQYF
>NA|TRBD2|TRBJ2-1|TRBV7-9
TGTGCCAGCAGCCTAGCGGAGGGGACCTACAATGAGCAGTTCTTC
CASSLAEGTYNEQFF
>NA|NA|TRBJ2-3|TRBV27
TGTGCCAGCAGTCTAAGGACTAGCACAGATACGCAGTATTTT
CASSLRTSTDTQYF
>many|NA|TRBJ2-7|TRBV6-1
TGTGCCAGCAGTGTCGCCAGAATCCTCTACGAGCAGTACTTC
CASSVARILYEQYF
>many|NA|TRBJ2-6|TRBV7-9
TGTGCCAGCAGCTTGGGGGCCTCTGGGGCCAACGTCCTGACTTTC
CASSLGASGANVLTF
>many|NA|TRBJ2-2|TRBV5-1
TGCGCCAGCAGCCCCGATTCGAACACCGGGGAGCTGTTTTTT
CASSPDSNTGELFF
>many|TRBD1|TRBJ2-2|TRBV5-6
TGTGCCAGCAGCTTGTATCAGGGGGCGGTCACCGGGGAGCTGTTTTTT
CASSLYQGAVTGELFF